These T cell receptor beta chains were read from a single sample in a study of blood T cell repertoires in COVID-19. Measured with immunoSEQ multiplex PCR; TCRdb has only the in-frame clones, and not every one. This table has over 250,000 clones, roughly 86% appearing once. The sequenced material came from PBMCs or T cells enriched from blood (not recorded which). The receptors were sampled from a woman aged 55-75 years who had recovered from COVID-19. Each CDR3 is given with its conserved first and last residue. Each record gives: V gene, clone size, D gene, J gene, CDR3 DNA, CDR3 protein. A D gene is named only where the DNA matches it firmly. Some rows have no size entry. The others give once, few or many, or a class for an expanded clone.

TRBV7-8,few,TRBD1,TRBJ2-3,TGTGCCAGCAGCTTAGTGGCGGTGACAGGGCTTGATACGCAGTATTTT,CASSLVAVTGLDTQYF
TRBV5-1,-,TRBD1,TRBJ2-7,TGCGCCAGCAGACCTGGGACAGGGGGCTACGAGCAGTACTTC,CASRPGTGGYEQYF
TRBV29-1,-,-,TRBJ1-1,TGCAGCGTTGCTGTGAACACTGAAGCTTTCTTT,CSVAVNTEAFF
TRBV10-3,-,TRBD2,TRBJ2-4,TGTGCCATCAGTGAGAAGCGGGGGGTAGGAAACATTCAGTACTTC,CAISEKRGVGNIQYF
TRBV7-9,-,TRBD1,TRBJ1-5,TGTGCCAGCAGCTGGACAGGGGACAATCAGCCCCAGCATTTT,CASSWTGDNQPQHF
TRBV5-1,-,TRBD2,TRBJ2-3,TGCGCCAGCAGCTTGGCCACTAGCGGGGACACAGATACGCAGTATTTT,CASSLATSGDTDTQYF
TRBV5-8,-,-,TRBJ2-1,TGTGCCAGCAGCCTTGACAGGAGCTCCTACAATGAGCAGTTCTTC,CASSLDRSSYNEQFF
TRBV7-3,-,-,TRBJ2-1,TGTGCCAGCAGCTCAAGCCCTTCCGCGTTGTACAATGAGCAGTTCTTC,CASSSSPSALYNEQFF
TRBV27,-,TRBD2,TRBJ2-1,TGTGCCAGCAGCCTTAGCGGGAGCTTCAATGAGCAGTTCTTC,CASSLSGSFNEQFF
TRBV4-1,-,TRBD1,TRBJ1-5,TGCGCCAGCAGCCAAGGACAGGGGCCAAAAGATCAGCCCCAGCATTTT,CASSQGQGPKDQPQHF
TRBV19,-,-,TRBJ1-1,TGTGCCAGTAGTAAGCGCCAGGGTCCTGAAGCTTTCTTT,CASSKRQGPEAFF
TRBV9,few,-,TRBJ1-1,TGTGCCAGCAGCGTATTGGGGGCAAGGACTGAAGCTTTCTTT,CASSVLGARTEAFF
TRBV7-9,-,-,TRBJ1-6,TGTGCCAGCAGCACGGAGGGCCGCGTGCGAGGTTCACCCCTCCACTTT,CASSTEGRVRGSPLHF